The 28 T cell receptor beta chains below all came from one sample that was sequenced in a study of regulatory T cells in long-lasting Graves disease. The time point here: newly diagnosed GD, antithyroid drugs for less than 3 months. PBMC RNA served as the TCR library source. For TCR beta, libraries came from iRepertoire HTBI primers and Arm-PCR of CDR3 regions. TCRdb re-called the multiplex PCR reads through MiXCR, storing one row per CDR3 protein. The sample shows some 460,000 distinct CDR3 sequences, around 15% of them seen only once. This same sample was also taken into another study, of T cells in Graves' hyperthyroidism and ophthalmopathy.

The sample here was peripheral blood mononuclear cells (PBMCs), taken at new diagnosis, from a patient treated with antithyroid drugs. The source of these receptors is a man between 35 and 55 years old with Graves disease.

V and J are TRBV12-3 or TRBV12-4 and TRBJ2-2; 14 positions match TRBD2. This CDR3 spans 18 amino acids. V lost 5 bases, J lost 6 bases, and 11 bases stayed unmatched. The DNA of the CDR3 is TGTGCCAGCAGTCCCCAGACTAGCGGGAGGGCCGGGGCCGGGGAGCTGTTTTTT. Its protein product is CASSPQTSGRAGAGELFF.

This clonotype was seen repeatedly, ten times or more. CDR3 in amino acids: CASSLTSGSFEQYF. Written as DNA, the CDR3 is TGTGCCAGCAGTTTGACTAGCGGGAGTTTCGAGCAGTACTTC. The chain carries TRBV28 and TRBJ2-7; TRBD2 matches at 12 bases. Trimming took 3 bases from V and 6 from J; bases not matched to a gene: 3. The CDR3 extends over 14 amino acids. The germline V gene has CDR1 MDHEN and CDR2 SYDVKM.

This clonotype came up many times. The V and J genes are TRBV5-1 and TRBJ2-7, with TRBD2 matching over 9 bases. The CDR3 runs to 15 residues. Per the germline V gene, CDR1 is SGHRS and CDR2 is YFSETQ. Trimming removed 4 bases from V and 0 bases from J; junction bases left unmatched: 5. CDR3 bases: TGCGCCAGCAGCCCCGGACTAGCGCCCTCCTACGAGCAGTACTTC. This encodes CASSPGLAPSYEQYF.

A note on this clonotype: Just one base apart from a much larger clone, this may be a read error. The chain recombines TRBV7-3 with TRBJ2-3, with unresolved D. There are 15 residues in the CDR3. Germline CDR1 SGHTA, CDR2 FQGTGA. With 0 bases removed from V and 1 base from J, the gap between germline ends came to 8 bases. CDR3 in DNA: TGTGCCAGCAGCTTAACACCCTCTGGCACAGATACGCAGTATTTT. This encodes CASSLTPSGTDTQYF.

This clonotype has a count of ten or more. This sequence joins TRBV5-1 and TRBJ2-3; D may match TRBD1 or TRBD2 (5 bases each). V was shortened by 5 bases and J by 0 bases, with 10 bases between the two germline ends. The CDR3 is 14 amino acids. Germline V CDR1 and CDR2: SGHRS, YFSETQ. This CDR3 is CASSLRESTDTQYF. CDR3 coding DNA: TGCGCCAGCAGTCTCAGGGAGAGCACAGATACGCAGTATTTT.

In this sample, this clonotype turned up many times. The V gene is TRBV12-3 or TRBV12-4, the J gene TRBJ2-1; 13 positions match TRBD2. CDR3 size: 15 residues. V gave up 3 bases and J gave up 8 bases; unmatched junction bases: 4. The CDR3 loop reads CASSFGLAGVYEQFF. CDR3 coding DNA: TGTGCCAGCAGTTTCGGACTAGCGGGAGTGTATGAGCAGTTCTTC.

Of note for this clonotype: A much larger clone lies one base from this, so it may be a read error. The chain links TRBV7-6 to TRBJ2-1; unclear D gene. CDR1 SGHVS and CDR2 FNYEAQ come from the germline V gene. V was shortened by 1 base and J by 5 bases, with 9 bases between the two germline ends. The CDR3 loop spans 14 amino acids. As DNA, the CDR3 is TGTGCCAGCAGCTTAGTTGCTATCCACAATGAGCAGTTCTTC. Residues: CASSLVAIHNEQFF.

This clonotype was picked up many times. V is TRBV12-5 and J is TRBJ1-2; TRBD1 matches at 7 bases. The CDR3 consists of 16 residues. Germline CDR1 LGHNT, CDR2 FRNRAP. V was clipped by 4 bases and J by 6 bases; unmatched bases: 14. CDR3 sequence reads: CASGSTLTRQGDGYTF. In DNA, the CDR3 is TGTGCTAGTGGTTCGACGCTCACTCGACAGGGCGATGGCTACACCTTC.

Many counts were recorded for this clonotype. The J gene is TRBJ2-1, the V gene TRBV20-1, with 13 bases fitting TRBD2. V shed 5 bases, J shed 4 bases, and the junction held 5 bases outside the gene matches. The CDR3 has 15 residues. Germline V lookup: CDR1 DFQATT, CDR2 SNEGSKA (reference sequence). CDR3 residues: CSAEPGLAGYNEQFF. CDR3 coding DNA: TGCAGTGCTGAACCGGGACTAGCGGGATACAATGAGCAGTTCTTC.

This sequence joins TRBV20-1 and TRBJ2-6; D is ambiguous. The germline V gene encodes CDR1 DFQATT and CDR2 SNEGSKA (reference sequence). CDR3 size: 13 residues. The V gene lost 3 bases and the J gene lost 1 base, with 4 bases spanning the gap. The CDR3 spells CSASVSGANVLTF. As DNA, the CDR3 is TGCAGTGCTAGCGTGTCTGGGGCCAACGTCCTGACTTTC.

This clonotype was seen a handful of times. The gene calls are TRBV5-1 and TRBJ2-7; no clear D gene. CDR3 size: 12 residues. V was cut by 0 bases and J by 3 bases, with 4 bases left in between. Germline values: CDR1 SGHRS, CDR2 YFSETQ. The CDR3 DNA reads TGCGCCAGCAGCTTGGACTACTACGAGCAGTACTTC. It encodes CASSLDYYEQYF.

This clonotype has at least ten counts. This sequence joins TRBV7-2 and TRBJ2-1; TRBD2 matches at 9 bases. The CDR3 loop spans 15 amino acids. Germline V gives CDR1 SGHTA, CDR2 FQGNSA. The V gene end was trimmed by 1 base and the J gene end by 12 bases; junction bases not matched to a gene: 10. In DNA, the CDR3 is TGTGCCAGCAGCTTAGTTCCTAGCGGGATAAGTACGCAGTTCTTC. Translated, it gives CASSLVPSGISTQFF.

The chain joins TRBV4-1 to TRBJ2-2; D is possibly TRBD2 (5 bases). The CDR3 has 14 residues. The germline V gene has CDR1 MGHRA and CDR2 YSYEKL. V lost 0 bases and J lost 7, with 9 bases in between. The CDR3 here is CASSQDGRGGELFF. The CDR3 DNA follows: TGCGCCAGCAGCCAAGACGGCCGGGGCGGGGAGCTGTTTTTT.

This clonotype was seen ten or more times. The V and J genes are TRBV15 and TRBJ2-5, with 9 bases matching TRBD1. V trimming: 1 base; J trimming: 5 bases; junction bases outside the gene matches: 5. The CDR3 runs 15 residues. Looked up from germline, CDR1 is LNHNV and CDR2 is YYDKDF (reference sequence). The CDR3 here is CATSRVLDRGETQYF. CDR3 DNA sequence: TGTGCCACCAGCAGAGTGCTCGACAGGGGGGAGACCCAGTACTTC.

This clonotype showed up just once. A single base separates this from a much larger clone, so it may be a read error. This chain uses TRBV28 with TRBJ2-1, with D possibly matching TRBD2 (5 bases). The CDR3 contains 15 residues. The germline CDR1 and CDR2 sequences are MDHEN and SYDVKM. V was cut by 7 bases and J by 10 bases, with 23 bases left in between. Written as DNA, the CDR3 is TGTGCCAGCACCCCCTGGGTTGCGGGCTCCTACGAGCAGTTCTTC. Protein product: CASTPWVAGSYEQFF.

This clonotype was counted at least ten times. The rearrangement joins TRBV2 to TRBJ1-5, with 7 bases matching TRBD1. The junction had 6 bases not matched to a gene; V was cut back by 4 bases and J by 0 bases. The length of the CDR3 is 16 residues. Germline V gene lookup returns CDR1 SNHLY and CDR2 FYNNEI. CDR3 nucleotide sequence: TGTGCCAGCAGTGGACGAGGGGGCTATAGCAATCAGCCCCAGCATTTT. Amino acids: CASSGRGGYSNQPQHF.

This clonotype was found many times. The rearrangement links TRBV28 to TRBJ2-1; D gene ambiguous. Trimming left V 5 bases short and J 8 bases short, with 13 bases between. Germline V gene lookup returns CDR1 MDHEN and CDR2 SYDVKM. The CDR3 is 13 residues long. The CDR3 sequence is CASSDPKRDEQFF. CDR3 coding DNA: TGTGCCAGCAGTGACCCTAAGCGTGATGAGCAGTTCTTC. The variable domain in full, with the rest retrieved from reference TRBV28 and TRBJ2-1, is DVKVTQSSRYLVKRTGEKVFLECVQDMDHENMFWYRQDPGLGLRLIYFSYDVKMKEKGDIPEGYSVSREKKERFSLILESASTNQTSMYLCASSDPKRDEQFFGPGTRLTVL.

J is TRBJ1-3 and V is TRBV27; D remains unclear. V dropped 5 bases and J dropped 0 bases, with 11 bases sitting between them. The CDR3 is 15 residues long. Germline CDR1 reads MNHEY; CDR2 reads SMNVEV (reference sequence). CDR3 loop: CASSVTPNSGNTIYF. DNA for the CDR3: TGTGCCAGCAGTGTGACTCCTAACTCTGGAAACACCATATATTTT.

At least ten counts were recorded for this clonotype. This chain links TRBV3-1 with TRBJ2-7; D is possibly TRBD1 (7 bases). V was trimmed by 5 bases and J by 3 bases, leaving 14 bases between them. This CDR3 comprises 14 residues. CDR1 and CDR2 from the germline V gene are LGHDT and YNNKEL (reference sequence). The CDR3 spells CASSSTQGGYEQYF. The DNA of the CDR3 is TGTGCCAGCAGCTCAACTCAGGGGGGCTACGAGCAGTACTTC.

This clonotype came up many times. The chain carries TRBV12-3 or TRBV12-4 and TRBJ1-5, with TRBD1 matching 7 bases. The length of the CDR3 is 14 residues. Losses at the gene ends were 4 bases for V and 5 bases for J; bases not matched to a gene: 5. Written as DNA, the CDR3 is TGTGCCAGCAGTTCTAGGGGGCGAGATCAGCCCCAGCATTTT. Translating gives CASSSRGRDQPQHF.

This clonotype was counted a few times. This chain links TRBV5-5 with TRBJ1-1; D remains unclear. The CDR3 consists of 15 residues. Germline CDR1 reads SGHKS; CDR2 reads YYEKEE (reference sequence). The ends were cut back, 2 bases at V and 6 bases at J, with 17 bases in the middle. In nucleotides, the CDR3 is TGTGCCAGCAGCTTTCGCATGGGAGTGGTGTCTGAAGCTTTCTTT. Protein sequence: CASSFRMGVVSEAFF.

The genes are TRBV20-1 and TRBJ2-1; TRBD2 is a possible D gene (5 bases). This CDR3 is 16 amino acids long. Trimming shortened V by 7 bases and J by 5 bases, and 24 bases separated the two germline ends. Germline assignment: CDR1 DFQATT and CDR2 SNEGSKA (reference sequence). The CDR3 nucleotides read TGCAGTGTCCCCCAACCCCAAGCGAGGAGGAACAATGAGCAGTTCTTC. This encodes CSVPQPQARRNNEQFF.

The J gene is TRBJ2-4, the V gene TRBV28; D is perhaps TRBD1 (6 bases). The CDR3 is 15 amino acids. V was pared by 3 bases and J by 2 bases, with 11 bases between. CDR1 is MDHEN and CDR2 is SYDVKM in the germline V gene. The CDR3 reads CASSFNRDTKNIQYF. The CDR3 DNA reads TGTGCCAGCAGTTTCAACAGGGACACCAAAAACATTCAGTACTTC.

The sample holds many counts of this clonotype. The chain couples TRBV28 to TRBJ2-3, with D unclear. The germline V gene encodes CDR1 MDHEN and CDR2 SYDVKM. The CDR3 totals 12 residues. Between the trimmed V and J ends, which lost 7 bases and 6 bases, there was a span of 11 bases. CDR3 nucleotides: TGTGCCAGCACCTCGGGCTTCGATACGCAGTATTTT. As protein: CASTSGFDTQYF.

This clonotype was seen a handful of times. V is TRBV28 and J is TRBJ1-2; the match to TRBD1 covers 9 bases. The CDR3 has 13 amino acids. The germline gives CDR1 MDHEN, CDR2 SYDVKM. The trim removed 11 bases at V and 7 bases at J, leaving 11 bases unmatched. CDR3 amino acids: CASFLGTGIGYTF. The CDR3 DNA follows: TGTGCCTCCTTCCTAGGGACAGGGATTGGCTACACCTTC.

This clonotype was seen at least ten times. The V call is TRBV20-1, the J call TRBJ1-5, with 7 bases matching TRBD1. The length of the CDR3 is 15 residues. Germline CDR1 and CDR2: DFQATT and SNEGSKA (reference sequence). The trim removed 5 bases at V and 3 bases at J, leaving 10 bases unmatched. CDR3 residues: CSAQFRRGINQPQHF. The CDR3 DNA follows: TGCAGTGCTCAGTTTCGCAGGGGGATCAATCAGCCCCAGCATTTT.

In this sample, this clonotype turned up a few times. The chain employs TRBV13 and TRBJ2-7; D may be TRBD2 (6 bases). Germline-derived CDR1 and CDR2 are PRHDT and FYEKMQ (reference sequence). The germline V and J ends were trimmed by 5 bases and 7 bases, with 27 bases remaining between them. The length of the CDR3 is 17 residues. CDR3 in DNA: TGTGCCAGCAGCCTACTGTCTTCGGGACTCGGATGGGGGGAGCAGTACTTC. This translates into CASSLLSSGLGWGEQYF.

This clonotype was counted many times. This chain joins TRBV28 and TRBJ2-5; D gene uncertain. Trimming took 2 bases from V and 3 from J, leaving 10 bases between them. This CDR3 is built from 14 residues. Germline lookup yields CDR1 MDHEN and CDR2 SYDVKM. The CDR3 DNA reads TGTGCCAGCAGTTTAGGTTCCAGGAAAGAGACCCAGTACTTC. Translated: CASSLGSRKETQYF.